This T cell receptor (beta chain) appears in the sequencing data of a study of tumor and adjacent non-tumor tissue in lung cancer. TCRbeta libraries were built with three rounds of nested PCR, modified from ARM-PCR. Via MiXCR, TCRdb re-called the multiplex PCR reads, giving one row per CDR3 protein. This repertoire shows 60,000 to 85,000 distinct CDR3 sequences, roughly 72% found once; its top ten account for approximately 28%. This sample's RNA came from whole unsorted tissue. Sequencing was done on a sample of lung tumor tissue. The origin of this receptor is a man between 60 and 75 years old with non-small cell lung cancer.

The CDR3 reads CASTLGVAGGWDQYF. CDR3 nucleotides: TGTGCCAGCACCCTCGGAGTAGCGGGAGGATGGGATCAGTACTTC. The chain carries TRBV6-1 and TRBJ2-7, with 10 bases identical to TRBD2. With 7 bases clipped from V and 10 bases from J, the junction kept 16 bases outside the gene matches. The CDR3 consists of 15 residues. Germline values: CDR1 MNHNS, CDR2 SASEGT.